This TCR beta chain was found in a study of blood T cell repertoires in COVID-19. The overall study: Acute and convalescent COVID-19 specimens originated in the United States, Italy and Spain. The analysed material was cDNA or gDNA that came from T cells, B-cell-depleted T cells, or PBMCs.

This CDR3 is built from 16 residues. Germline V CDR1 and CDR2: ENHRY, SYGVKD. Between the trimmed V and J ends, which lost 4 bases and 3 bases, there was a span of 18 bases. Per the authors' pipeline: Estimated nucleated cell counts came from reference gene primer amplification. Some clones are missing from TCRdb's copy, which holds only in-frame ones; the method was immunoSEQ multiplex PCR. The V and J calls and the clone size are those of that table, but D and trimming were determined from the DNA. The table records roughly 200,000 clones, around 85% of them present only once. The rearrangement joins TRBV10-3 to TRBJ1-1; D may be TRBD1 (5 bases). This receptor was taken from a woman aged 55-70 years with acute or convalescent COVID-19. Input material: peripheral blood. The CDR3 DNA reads TGTGCCATCAGTGGTGGGGGGGGAAGGGCGGACACTGAAGCTTTCTTT. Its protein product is CAISGGGGRADTEAFF.